The 2 T cell receptor beta chains given below trace back to one sample, sequenced in a study of T cell changes during pregnancy in multiple sclerosis. Sequencing used immunoSEQ multiplex PCR; TCRdb keeps in-frame clones, though not all of them. The profile shows nearly 70,000 clones, roughly nine tenths of them singletons. Sequences were derived from peripheral blood, sampled in the second trimester of pregnancy. These receptors originate from a female donor in good health, enrolled as a control in a pregnancy study.

The rearrangement joins TRBV28 to TRBJ1-2; possibly TRBD1 for D (5 bases). CDR1 and CDR2 from the germline V gene are MDHEN and SYDVKM. V lost 6 bases to trimming and J lost 2 bases, with 13 bases between them. The CDR3 runs 14 residues. In nucleotides, the CDR3 is TGTGCCAGCAGCCCTCCTCAGGGCAACTATGGCTACACCTTC. Its translation is CASSPPQGNYGYTF.

The chain has TRBV7-9 and TRBJ2-7; 8 bases fit TRBD1. Per germline, CDR1 SEHNR and CDR2 FQNEAQ (reference sequence). Losses at the gene ends were 5 bases for V and 7 bases for J; bases not matched to a gene: 7. This CDR3 comprises 13 residues. CDR3 nucleotides: TGTGCCAGCAGCGGGCGCAGGGGGCTTGAGCAGTACTTC. It yields the protein CASSGRRGLEQYF.